This T cell receptor beta chain stems from a study of blood T cells in healthy people across ages. Regarding the study as a whole: Without sorted subsets, naive and antigen-experienced compartments could not be conclusively compared. Roughly linear age-related decline in beta diversity appeared, significant by age around 38.

Trimming stripped 2 bases from V and 0 bases from J, with 9 bases between. The CDR3 length is 15 residues. Germline loops: CDR1 SEHNR, CDR2 FQNEAQ (reference sequence). It was with a sample-barcoded 5' primer and a J-beta primer mix that a second PCR of about 6 to 12 cycles was run. One entry per CDR3 protein, called by TCRdb with MiXCR from the 5' RACE reads. The sample yields 700,000 or so distinct CDR3 sequences, about 20% seen once. As to this clonotype: The antigen is not known.

The material sequenced was blood. The V gene is TRBV7-9, the J gene TRBJ2-3, with a possible D match to TRBD2 (5 bases). The receptor's source is a man aged 65-85 years in good health. The DNA of the CDR3 is TGTGCCAGCAGCTTAAATAGCGCTAGCACAGATACGCAGTATTTT. As protein: CASSLNSASTDTQYF.